The next 3 T cell receptor beta chains were all read from a single sample in a study of blood T cell repertoires in COVID-19. Measured with immunoSEQ multiplex PCR; TCRdb has only the in-frame clones, and not every one. The profile shows roughly 100,000 clones, roughly 79% of them singletons. The specimen sequenced was peripheral blood. These receptors were obtained from a man older than 75 with COVID-19, enrolled during active disease.

This clone was found once. V gene TRBV5-6 combines with J gene TRBJ2-7; D gene unclear. The V and J ends lost 0 bases and 9 bases respectively, with 13 bases between them. Per the germline V gene, CDR1 is SGHDT and CDR2 is YYEEEE. The CDR3 runs to 13 residues. CDR3 DNA: TGTGCCAGCAGCTTGGCCCGAGGAGTGGTGCAGTACTTC. Translation gives CASSLARGVVQYF.

The chain is built from TRBV28 and TRBJ2-2; D gene unclear. V was trimmed by 6 bases and J by 4 bases, leaving 6 bases between them. The germline CDR1 and CDR2 sequences are MDHEN and SYDVKM. This CDR3 has 12 amino acids. Here the CDR3 DNA reads TGTGCCAGCAGCCCTCCCACCGGGGAGCTGTTTTTT. Protein: CASSPPTGELFF.

The V call is TRBV30, the J call TRBJ1-2; possibly TRBD1 for D (5 bases). V dropped 1 base and J dropped 4 bases, with 13 bases sitting between them. The germline V gene has CDR1 GTSNPN and CDR2 SVGIG (reference sequence). The CDR3 sequence is 14 residues long. The CDR3 spells CAWSEPGRAYGYTF. CDR3 DNA sequence: TGTGCCTGGAGTGAGCCAGGGCGTGCCTATGGCTACACCTTC.